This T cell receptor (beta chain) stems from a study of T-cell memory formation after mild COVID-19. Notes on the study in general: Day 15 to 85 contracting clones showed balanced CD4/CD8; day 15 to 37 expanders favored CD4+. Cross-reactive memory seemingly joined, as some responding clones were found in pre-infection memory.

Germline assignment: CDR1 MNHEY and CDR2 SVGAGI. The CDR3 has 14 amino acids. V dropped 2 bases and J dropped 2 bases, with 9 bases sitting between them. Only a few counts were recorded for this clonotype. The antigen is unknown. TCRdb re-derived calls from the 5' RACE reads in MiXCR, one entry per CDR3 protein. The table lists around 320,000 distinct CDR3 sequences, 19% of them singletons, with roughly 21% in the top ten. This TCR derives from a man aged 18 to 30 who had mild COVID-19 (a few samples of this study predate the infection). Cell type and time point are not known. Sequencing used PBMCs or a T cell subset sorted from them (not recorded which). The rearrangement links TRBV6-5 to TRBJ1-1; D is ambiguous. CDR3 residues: CASSYRSQNTEAFF. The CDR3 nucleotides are TGTGCCAGCAGTTACAGGTCTCAAAACACTGAAGCTTTCTTT.